This T cell receptor (beta chain) was identified during a study of OX40 agonist ivuxolimab in advanced cancers. Turning to the study itself: The group had a mean age of roughly 65 years, ranged from roughly 23 to 90, and was 80% to 90% male.

This CDR3 is built from 17 residues. V lost 2 bases to trimming and J lost 5 bases, with 19 bases between them. Germline values: CDR1 LNHDA, CDR2 SQIVND (reference sequence). The protocol was immunoSEQ multiplex PCR, while the TCRdb copy is restricted to in-frame clones and leaves out a portion. The sample lists roughly 100,000 clones; 85% to 95% were seen once. This specimen was CD4+ or CD8+ T cells sorted from blood, taken in a trial of the OX40 agonist ivuxolimab. The chain joins TRBV19 to TRBJ1-5; D not resolved. The source of this sequence is an adult with an advanced solid tumor such as melanoma, head and neck, liver or kidney cancer. The CDR3 region is CASSIRFWTADYQPQHF. CDR3 in DNA: TGTGCCAGTAGTATAAGGTTCTGGACGGCCGATTATCAGCCCCAGCATTTT.